A single sample is the source of the 31 T cell receptor beta chains below, sequenced in a study of T-cell reconstitution after alpha-beta-depleted transplantation in children. A TCRbeta library incorporating unique molecular identifiers was prepared. TCRdb called the PCR reads again in MiXCR, with one record for every CDR3 protein. The top ten hold approximately 1.1% of the sample, which has 640,000 or so distinct CDR3 sequences, approximately 17% seen once. The sample consisted of PBMCs from the stem cell graft donor, taken from the stem cell graft. These receptors came from a human donor who donated a stem cell graft to a child with acute myeloid leukemia.

The rearrangement uses TRBV7-9 and TRBJ1-6; D perhaps matches TRBD1 (6 bases). This CDR3 has 14 amino acids. In germline, CDR1 is SEHNR, CDR2 FQNEAQ (reference sequence). The V end lost 1 base, the J end lost 8 bases, and 9 bases lay between the germline ends. The CDR3 loop is CASSLVGAHSPLHF. The CDR3 DNA reads as TGTGCCAGCAGCTTAGTGGGGGCGCATTCACCCCTCCACTTT.

This clonotype was observed at least ten times. J is TRBJ2-3 and V is TRBV20-1; possibly TRBD1 or TRBD2 for D (5 bases each). CDR3 length equals 15 residues. Trimming pared 3 bases from V and 2 bases from J, leaving 15 bases between. CDR1 is DFQATT, CDR2 SNEGSKA, per germline (reference sequence). CDR3 sequence (DNA): TGCAGTGCTAGTAACCGGGGCATTTACACAGATACGCAGTATTTT. It encodes CSASNRGIYTDTQYF.

This clonotype turned up a few times. The rearrangement joins TRBV15 to TRBJ2-2; 8 bases match TRBD1. With 0 bases clipped from V and 7 bases from J, the junction kept 16 bases outside the gene matches. Per germline, CDR1 LNHNV and CDR2 YYDKDF (reference sequence). The CDR3 totals 19 residues. CDR3 region: CATSRDLKFGTGSSGELFF. For the CDR3, the DNA is TGTGCCACCAGCAGAGATCTTAAGTTTGGGACAGGATCAAGCGGGGAGCTGTTTTTT.

The gene calls are TRBV5-4 and TRBJ2-1, with D possibly called TRBD1 or TRBD2 (5 bases each). This CDR3 is 13 amino acids long. The V end lost 2 bases, the J end lost 8 bases, and 11 bases lay between the germline ends. Germline CDR1 and CDR2: SGHNT and YYREEE (reference sequence). The CDR3 loop is CASSFEGRHEQFF. The CDR3 coding sequence is TGTGCCAGCAGCTTCGAGGGGCGCCATGAGCAGTTCTTC.

The DNA of the CDR3 is TGTGCCAGCAGCTTATTGGGCGGGGGGGTCGGGTACGAGCAGTACTTC. Translation: CASSLLGGGVGYEQYF. The chain is built from TRBV7-2 and TRBJ2-7; 9 bases line up with TRBD2. The CDR3 totals 16 residues. In germline, CDR1 is SGHTA, CDR2 FQGNSA. Trimming cost V 2 bases and J 4 bases; bases outside gene matches: 9.

This chain uses TRBV10-3 with TRBJ2-1; D gene uncertain. This CDR3 spans 12 amino acids. Germline V lookup: CDR1 ENHRY, CDR2 SYGVKD. Trimming took 8 bases from V and 5 from J, leaving 10 bases between them. In DNA, the CDR3 is TGTGCCATCGGAAGGTCCCACAATGAGCAGTTCTTC. Amino acid sequence: CAIGRSHNEQFF.

This rearrangement joins TRBV7-2 to TRBJ1-1; possible D gene TRBD1, 5 bases. The CDR3 has 13 residues. Trimming removed 4 bases from V and 7 bases from J, with 13 bases in between. Germline CDR1 is SGHTA and CDR2 is FQGNSA. The chain's CDR3 is CASSSPQGSEAFF. For the CDR3, the DNA is TGTGCCAGCAGCTCTCCTCAGGGAAGTGAAGCTTTCTTT.

Only a few counts were recorded for this clonotype. The V gene is TRBV7-9, the J gene TRBJ1-1; D is possibly TRBD1 (6 bases). CDR1 is SEHNR and CDR2 is FQNEAQ in the germline V gene (reference sequence). The CDR3 spans 15 residues. V dropped 1 base and J dropped 4 bases, with 13 bases sitting between them. The CDR3 reads CASSLEGAGATEAFF. CDR3 nucleotides: TGTGCCAGCAGCTTAGAAGGGGCAGGGGCCACTGAAGCTTTCTTT.

This clonotype was counted at least ten times. V and J are TRBV28 and TRBJ2-7, with 10 positions matching TRBD1. CDR1 and CDR2 from the germline V gene are MDHEN and SYDVKM. This CDR3 spans 15 amino acids. V was pared by 4 bases and J by 6 bases, with 9 bases of the junction left unmatched. This CDR3 reads CASSSPGQGRGEQYV. CDR3 coding DNA: TGTGCCAGCAGTTCGCCGGGACAGGGGAGGGGCGAGCAGTACGTC.

The chain uses TRBV12-3 or TRBV12-4 and TRBJ2-1, with D possibly TRBD1 on 5 matching bases. CDR3 size: 14 residues. With 3 bases removed from V and 6 bases from J, the gap between germline ends came to 12 bases. The CDR3 here is CASSFEVGANEQFF. The CDR3 DNA follows: TGTGCCAGCAGTTTTGAGGTTGGGGCCAATGAGCAGTTCTTC.

This clonotype has a handful of counts. This chain links TRBV7-9 with TRBJ1-3; perhaps TRBD1 as D (5 bases). The ends were cut back, 3 bases at V and 0 bases at J, with 21 bases in the middle. The germline V gene encodes CDR1 SEHNR and CDR2 FQNEAQ (reference sequence). CDR3 length equals 19 residues. The CDR3 DNA is TGTGCCAGCAGCTTCCGGGGACGGGACGACGGAAGCTCTGGAAACACCATATATTTT. Translated, it gives CASSFRGRDDGSSGNTIYF.

This sequence joins TRBV12-5 and TRBJ2-1; 11 positions agree with TRBD2. The CDR3 is 16 residues long. From germline, CDR1 is LGHNT and CDR2 FRNRAP. The trim removed 7 bases at V and 0 bases at J, leaving 5 bases unmatched. The CDR3 DNA is TGTGCTAGTGCTCGACTAGCGGGGAGCTCCTACAATGAGCAGTTCTTC. Translating gives CASARLAGSSYNEQFF.

Regarding this clonotype: This sequence may be a read error, since a much larger clone differs from it by one base. The V gene is TRBV12-3 or TRBV12-4, the J gene TRBJ2-1; D possibly corresponds to TRBD2 (6 bases). CDR3 size: 14 residues. CDR3 nucleotides: TGTGCCAGAAGTTTAGGACTACCTTACAATGAGCAGTTCTTC. Its protein product is CARSLGLPYNEQFF.

The chain is built from TRBV5-1 and TRBJ1-1; 8 bases are shared with TRBD1. Trimming took 0 bases from V and 4 from J; bases not matched to a gene: 2. This CDR3 has 14 amino acids. Germline V gives CDR1 SGHRS, CDR2 YFSETQ. CDR3 in DNA: TGCGCCAGCAGCTTGGAGCAGGGGGCCACTGAAGCTTTCTTT. Translating gives CASSLEQGATEAFF.

The sample holds a few counts of this clonotype. The rearrangement uses TRBV10-3 and TRBJ1-1; TRBD1 aligns across 8 bases. The CDR3 has 13 residues. CDR1 is ENHRY, CDR2 SYGVKD, per germline. V lost 5 bases to trimming and J lost 4 bases; unmatched junction nucleotides: 3. The CDR3 bases are TGTGCCATCAGTCCGACAGGGGCCACTGAAGCTTTCTTT. This codes for CAISPTGATEAFF.

This clonotype was seen only a few times. The chain recombines TRBV21-1 with TRBJ2-7; TRBD1 is the table's D call and was not checked against the DNA. TRBV21-1 is a known pseudogene. CDR3 length: 14 amino acids. The CDR3 loop is CASTIGGGPYEQYV. In DNA form, the CDR3 reads TGTGCCAGCACTATAGGCGGGGGTCCATACGAGCAGTACGTC.

Only a few counts were recorded for this clonotype. At one of its ends the junction is not consistent with the germline gene, which may arise from a read error. The chain uses TRBV20-1 and TRBJ2-5; 8 bases fit TRBD2. The CDR3 sequence is 15 residues long. Germline V lookup: CDR1 DFQATT, CDR2 SNEGSKA (reference sequence). DNA for the CDR3: TGCTGTGCTAGAGAACGCCCTAGCGGGTGGGAGACCCAGTACTTC. Its protein is CCARERPSGWETQYF.

This clonotype was observed a few times. The gene calls are TRBV12-3 or TRBV12-4 and TRBJ1-3; D unresolved. The V end lost 5 bases, the J end lost 0 bases, and 17 bases lay between the germline ends. The CDR3 length is 17 residues. In DNA, the CDR3 is TGTGCCAGCAGTCCCTACGTCGGACGGGTCTCTGGAAACACCATATATTTT. It yields the protein CASSPYVGRVSGNTIYF.

The chain carries TRBV14 and TRBJ1-6; D uncertain. V was cut by 0 bases and J by 8 bases, with 5 bases left in between. Looked up from germline, CDR1 is SGHDN and CDR2 is FVKESK. The CDR3 extends over 13 amino acids. The CDR3 DNA reads TGTGCCAGCAGCCAAGAGGGATATTCACCCCTCCACTTT. As protein: CASSQEGYSPLHF.

This clonotype has ten or more counts. The chain links TRBV20-1 to TRBJ2-7, with a weak D call TRBD1 (7 bases). From germline, CDR1 is DFQATT and CDR2 SNEGSKA (reference sequence). The germline V and J ends were trimmed by 3 bases and 4 bases, with 16 bases remaining between them. There are 14 residues in the CDR3. CDR3 DNA: TGCAGTGCTAGTAGGGCCAGGGGGGATTACGAGCAGTACTTC. Its protein is CSASRARGDYEQYF.

At least ten counts were recorded for this clonotype. This chain connects TRBV6-5 to TRBJ1-1; 9 nucleotides line up with TRBD1. This CDR3 is built from 14 residues. The V and J ends lost 4 bases and 5 bases, in that order; junction bases with no gene match: 5. Looked up from germline, CDR1 is MNHEY and CDR2 is SVGAGI. The CDR3 loop is CASSWDREDTEAFF. The CDR3 DNA is TGTGCCAGCAGTTGGGACAGGGAGGATACTGAAGCTTTCTTT.

This rearrangement joins TRBV5-1 to TRBJ2-7, with D possibly TRBD1 on 5 matching bases. V gave up 0 bases and J gave up 7 bases, with 14 bases separating them. This CDR3 spans 14 amino acids. CDR1 SGHRS and CDR2 YFSETQ come from the germline V gene. The CDR3 DNA is TGCGCCAGCAGCTTGGGGGGCGTGAAGGCGGAGCAGTACGTC. This encodes CASSLGGVKAEQYV.

This chain joins TRBV6-2 or TRBV6-3 and TRBJ2-1, with D possibly matching TRBD2 (5 bases). CDR3 size: 16 residues. CDR1 MNHEY and CDR2 SVGEGT come from the germline V gene. Trimming left V 4 bases short and J 0 bases short, with 13 bases between. The CDR3 DNA reads as TGTGCCAGCAGTTCCCGGAGGCGGAGCTCCTACAATGAGCAGTTCTTC. It translates to CASSSRRRSSYNEQFF.

In this sample, this clonotype turned up many times. This chain joins TRBV20-1 and TRBJ2-3, with a possible D match to TRBD2 (5 bases). Trimming took 5 bases from V and 7 from J, leaving 16 bases between them. Germline lookup yields CDR1 DFQATT and CDR2 SNEGSKA (reference sequence). CDR3 length: 13 residues. The CDR3 sequence: CSAPPSTGYTQYF. DNA of the CDR3: TGCAGTGCTCCACCCTCTACGGGGTATACGCAGTATTTT.

This clonotype was recorded at least ten times. This chain connects TRBV6-6 to TRBJ2-3, with D uncertain. Germline V gene data show CDR1 as MNHNY and CDR2 as SVGAGI (reference sequence). Between the trimmed V and J ends, which lost 6 bases and 4 bases, there was a span of 8 bases. The CDR3 totals 12 residues. The DNA of the CDR3 is TGTGCCAGCAGCGCTCCCCCAGATACGCAGTATTTT. Protein: CASSAPPDTQYF.

The chain employs TRBV12-3 or TRBV12-4 and TRBJ1-4, with 9 bases aligning to TRBD1. This CDR3 contains 15 residues. The J segment lost 10 bases and the V segment lost 1 base, leaving 7 bases of the junction unmatched. The CDR3 reads CASSLGDRVTAKLFF. Written as DNA, the CDR3 is TGTGCCAGCAGTTTAGGGGACAGGGTAACGGCAAAACTGTTTTTT.

There are many counts of this clonotype. The chain links TRBV20-1 to TRBJ2-2; weak D call: TRBD2 (7 bases). Germline lookup yields CDR1 DFQATT and CDR2 SNEGSKA (reference sequence). The V gene lost 4 bases and the J gene lost 7 bases, with 13 bases spanning the gap. CDR3 length: 13 residues. The CDR3 sequence is CSAMGGGHGELFF. In DNA, the CDR3 is TGCAGTGCTATGGGGGGGGGACACGGGGAGCTGTTTTTT.

The CDR3 coding sequence is TGTGCCAGCAGCTTACCCTCCGGGACAATTGATTTAACTAATGAAAAACTGTTTTTT. It codes for CASSLPSGTIDLTNEKLFF. This sequence joins TRBV11-2 and TRBJ1-4; possibly TRBD1 for D (6 bases). V gave up 2 bases and J gave up 1 base, with 20 bases separating them. CDR3 length: 19 residues. Germline V gene sequence: CDR1 SGHAT, CDR2 FQNNGV.

As regards this clonotype: This may stem from a read error, because a much larger clone lies one nucleotide away. The chain links TRBV20-1 to TRBJ2-3; the D gene is possibly TRBD1 (6 bases). Germline V CDR1 and CDR2: DFQATT, SNEGSKA (reference sequence). The CDR3 contains 14 residues. Trimming cost V 6 bases and J 8 bases, with 21 bases left between them. The CDR3 reads CSAPTGLCPLTQYF. CDR3 in DNA: TGCAGTGCACCAACAGGGCTGTGCCCACTTACGCAGTATTTT.

Ten or more counts support this clonotype. This rearrangement joins TRBV7-2 to TRBJ2-5, with 8 positions matching TRBD2. The germline V gene has CDR1 SGHTA and CDR2 FQGNSA. The junction had 5 bases not matched to a gene; V was cut back by 1 base and J by 1 base. CDR3 length: 16 residues. The CDR3, as DNA: TGTGCCAGCAGCTTAGGAAAGCGGGGGAGCCAAGAGACCCAGTACTTC. This sequence encodes CASSLGKRGSQETQYF. The whole variable domain, filled in from reference TRBV7-2 and TRBJ2-5, reads GAGVSQSPSNKVTEKGKDVELRCDPISGHTALYWYRQSLGQGLEFLIYFQGNSAPDKSGLPSDRFSAERTGGSVSTLTIQRTQQEDSAVYLCASSLGKRGSQETQYFGPGTRLLVL.

This clonotype was counted only a few times. V and J are TRBV7-9 and TRBJ2-7; 9 bases align to TRBD2. J gave up 0 bases and V 8 bases, and 5 bases lay outside the gene matches. CDR1 is SEHNR and CDR2 is FQNEAQ in the germline V gene (reference sequence). This CDR3 has 14 residues. The CDR3 spells CASEPSGASYEQYF. In DNA form, the CDR3 reads TGTGCCAGCGAGCCTAGCGGGGCCTCCTACGAGCAGTACTTC.